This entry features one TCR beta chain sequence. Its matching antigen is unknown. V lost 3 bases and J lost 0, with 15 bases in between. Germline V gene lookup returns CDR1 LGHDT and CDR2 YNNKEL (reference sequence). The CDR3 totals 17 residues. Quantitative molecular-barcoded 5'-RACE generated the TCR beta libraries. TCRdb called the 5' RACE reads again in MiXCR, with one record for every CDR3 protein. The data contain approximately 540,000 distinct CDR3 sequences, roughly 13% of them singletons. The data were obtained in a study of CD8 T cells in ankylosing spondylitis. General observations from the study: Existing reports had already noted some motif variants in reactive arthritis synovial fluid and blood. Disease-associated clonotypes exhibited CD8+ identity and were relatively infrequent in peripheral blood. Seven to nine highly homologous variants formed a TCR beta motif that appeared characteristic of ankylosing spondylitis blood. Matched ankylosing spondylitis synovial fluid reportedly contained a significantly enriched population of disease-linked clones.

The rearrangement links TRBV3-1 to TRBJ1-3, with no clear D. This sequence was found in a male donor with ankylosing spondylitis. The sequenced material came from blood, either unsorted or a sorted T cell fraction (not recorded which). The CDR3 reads CASSQGKSMSSGNTIYF. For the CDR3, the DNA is TGTGCCAGCAGCCAGGGAAAGTCTATGTCCTCTGGAAACACCATATATTTT.